This T cell receptor (beta chain) was retrieved from a study of blood T cell repertoires in COVID-19. There are 14 residues in the CDR3. CDR1 is MDHEN and CDR2 is SYDVKM in the germline V gene. Trimming removed 6 bases from V and 5 bases from J; junction bases left unmatched: 7. TCRdb keeps only in-frame clones here, not all; method: immunoSEQ multiplex PCR. The data contain 190,000 or so clones, over 80% of them singletons. The clonotype was recovered from a man aged 18 to 29 with acute COVID-19. The rearrangement joins TRBV28 to TRBJ1-1; 9 bases fit TRBD1. Source material: PBMCs or T cells enriched from blood (not recorded which). CDR3 nucleotides: TGTGCCAGCAGCTCGGGACAGGGTTGGACTGAAGCTTTCTTT. Translated, it gives CASSSGQGWTEAFF.